This T cell receptor beta chain was retrieved from a study of blood T cell repertoires in COVID-19. Whole-study context: Researchers got acute and convalescent COVID-19 samples from the United States, Italy and Spain.

Original processing notes: Estimates of nucleated cell counts were drawn from the amplification of reference gene primers. Assay used: immunoSEQ multiplex PCR; TCRdb lists only in-frame clones, some missing. The V and J calls and clone size are taken from that table; D and trimming were inferred from the DNA. Here the sample spans about 280,000 clones, around 84% being singletons. V was trimmed by 5 bases and J by 0 bases, leaving 11 bases between them. Looked up from germline, CDR1 is SGHNT and CDR2 is YENEEA. The CDR3 length is 16 residues. Living in about 25 US areas, the participants were between roughly 18 and 95 years of age. Participants' own reports of clinical history determined their cohort assignment. This clone was seen more than once but under ten times.

The chain recombines TRBV11-3 with TRBJ2-6; D not resolved. The clonotype comes from a man between 40 and 49 years old who had been exposed to COVID-19. The sample taken for sequencing was PBMCs or T cells enriched from blood (not recorded which). The CDR3, as DNA: TGTGCCAGCAGCCACTACCCGGCCTCTGGGGCCAACGTCCTGACTTTC. Translated, it gives CASSHYPASGANVLTF.